This TCR beta chain was found in a study of identical twins. MiXCR was run by TCRdb on the 5' RACE reads, yielding one entry per CDR3 protein. The table has about 240,000 distinct CDR3 sequences, roughly an eighth seen once. The sample holds many counts of this clonotype. Per the germline V gene, CDR1 is SQVTM and CDR2 is ANQGSEA. The CDR3 covers 12 residues. The V end lost 2 bases, the J end lost 5 bases, and 9 bases lay between the germline ends. This sample was also put to use in a study of yellow fever vaccine responses in identical twins.

What was sequenced was memory (CD45RO+) T cells sorted from blood. This receptor was identified in a woman aged 18-29 years in good health. This chain connects TRBV29-1 to TRBJ1-2; D gene uncertain. CDR3 DNA sequence: TGCAGCGTTGAAATGGGGAAGTATGGCTACACCTTC. Amino acid sequence: CSVEMGKYGYTF.